One and the same sample provided the 27 T cell receptor beta chains below, sequenced in a study of read filtering for tumor transcriptome and immune sequencing. This library used about 360 ng RNA and molecular barcoded adaptors spanning alpha/delta and beta/gamma chains. MiXCR was run by TCRdb on the reads, yielding one entry per CDR3 protein. This table holds around 58,000 distinct CDR3 sequences, about 15% found once. What was sequenced was a population of CD138-negative cells sorted from bone marrow. The receptors were gathered from a donor aged 40 or over with multiple myeloma.

This clonotype was counted at least ten times. The V and J genes are TRBV11-3 and TRBJ2-1; 8 bases fit TRBD2. This CDR3 is 16 amino acids long. Germline V gives CDR1 SGHNT, CDR2 YENEEA. The trim removed 5 bases at V and 4 bases at J, leaving 10 bases unmatched. Written as DNA, the CDR3 is TGTGCCAGCAGCGAATCACTAGCGGCACGTTACAATGAGCAGTTCTTC. It translates to CASSESLAARYNEQFF.

The chain uses TRBV2 and TRBJ2-2; maybe TRBD2 (6 bases). The CDR3 is 14 amino acids. V gave up 8 bases and J gave up 4 bases, with 14 bases separating them. From germline, CDR1 is SNHLY and CDR2 FYNNEI. The DNA of the CDR3 is TGTGCCAGCGCAGTCGGGAGTCTCACCGGGGAGCTGTTTTTT. Translation gives CASAVGSLTGELFF.

This clonotype was observed many times. The chain has TRBV19 and TRBJ2-3, with 11 bases matching TRBD1. In germline, CDR1 is LNHDA, CDR2 SQIVND (reference sequence). Losses at the gene ends were 5 bases for V and 7 bases for J; bases not matched to a gene: 5. CDR3 size: 14 residues. In DNA, the CDR3 is TGTGCCAGTAGTCTAGGACAGGGGGCGAATACGCAGTATTTT. It translates to CASSLGQGANTQYF.

This clonotype was counted many times. The chain employs TRBV27 and TRBJ2-2; D ambiguous. V was pared by 1 base and J by 7 bases, with 4 bases between. The CDR3 extends over 12 amino acids. Per the germline V gene, CDR1 is MNHEY and CDR2 is SMNVEV (reference sequence). DNA for the CDR3: TGTGCCAGCAGTTTATGGGGCGGGGAGCTGTTTTTT. Its protein product is CASSLWGGELFF.

At least ten counts were recorded for this clonotype. The V gene is TRBV2, the J gene TRBJ2-7, with TRBD1 matching 8 bases. This CDR3 is 14 amino acids long. CDR1 is SNHLY, CDR2 FYNNEI, per germline. The V segment lost 7 bases and the J segment 5 bases; nucleotides outside the gene matches: 10. CDR3 nucleotides: TGTGCCAGCAATGGCGGGACAGGCCGCCACGAGCAGTACTTC. Its protein is CASNGGTGRHEQYF.

This clonotype was observed at least ten times. The genes are TRBV7-8 and TRBJ2-3; D is perhaps TRBD2 (5 bases). The CDR3 is 16 amino acids. Germline assignment: CDR1 SGHVS and CDR2 FQNEAQ. Trimming pared 2 bases from V and 0 bases from J, leaving 12 bases between. The CDR3 spells CASSLLYRLSTDTQYF. For the CDR3, the DNA is TGTGCCAGCAGCTTATTGTACAGACTAAGCACAGATACGCAGTATTTT.

This chain links TRBV7-8 with TRBJ2-5, with 7 bases identical to TRBD1. Germline CDR1 and CDR2: SGHVS and FQNEAQ. The CDR3 runs 16 residues. V dropped 5 bases and J dropped 3; count of bases not matched to a gene: 12. Written as DNA, the CDR3 is TGTGCCAGCAGCCCTATCCCCCGGACAGGCAAAGAGACCCAGTACTTC. It yields the protein CASSPIPRTGKETQYF.

This clonotype came up many times. The chain is built from TRBV15 and TRBJ2-5, with 11 bases that match TRBD2. Germline loops: CDR1 LNHNV, CDR2 YYDKDF (reference sequence). The CDR3 length is 14 residues. J lost 4 bases, V lost 5 bases, and 3 bases had no gene match. The CDR3 here is CATSAGTSGETQYF. The CDR3, as DNA: TGTGCCACCAGCGCAGGGACTAGCGGAGAGACCCAGTACTTC.

The table lists this clonotype with many counts. The chain has TRBV19 and TRBJ1-1; D is possibly TRBD1 (5 bases). This CDR3 spans 14 amino acids. Germline V gene lookup returns CDR1 LNHDA and CDR2 SQIVND (reference sequence). V dropped 5 bases and J dropped 0 bases, with 10 bases sitting between them. CDR3 amino acids: CASSFGTMNTEAFF. CDR3 DNA sequence: TGTGCCAGTAGTTTCGGGACCATGAACACTGAAGCTTTCTTT.

V is TRBV9 and J is TRBJ2-7; weak D call: TRBD1 (5 bases). Germline CDR1 and CDR2: SGDLS and YYNGEE. CDR3 length equals 17 residues. V lost 2 bases, J lost 0 bases, and 18 bases lay in between. CDR3 coding DNA: TGTGCCAGCAGCGTTGGGGCTCGACAGTACTCCTCCTACGAGCAGTACTTC. Protein product: CASSVGARQYSSYEQYF. The full variable domain, rest sourced from reference TRBV9 and TRBJ2-7, is DSGVTQTPKHLITATGQRVTLRCSPRSGDLSVYWYQQSLDQGLQFLIQYYNGEERAKGNILERFSAQQFPDLHSELNLSSLELGDSALYFCASSVGARQYSSYEQYFGPGTRLTVT.

Turning to this clonotype: A read error may account for a junction end that differs from germline. The J gene is TRBJ2-3, the V gene TRBV7-9; D might be TRBD1 or TRBD2, each matching 5 bases. Germline values: CDR1 SEHNR, CDR2 FQNEAQ (reference sequence). This CDR3 region has 13 residues. CDR3 bases: TGTGCCAGCAGCTTACCTAGCACAGGTACGCAGTATTTT. Its protein is CASSLPSTGTQYF.

This clonotype was detected many times. This chain links TRBV9 with TRBJ1-1; 9 nucleotides line up with TRBD1. Germline trimming cut 3 bases from V and 0 bases from J; bases unmatched to any gene: 9. The CDR3 covers 17 residues. Germline CDR1 is SGDLS and CDR2 is YYNGEE. This chain's CDR3 is CASSGYRGRHMNTEAFF. DNA of the CDR3: TGTGCCAGCAGCGGATACAGGGGGCGACACATGAACACTGAAGCTTTCTTT.

The V and J genes are TRBV12-3 or TRBV12-4 and TRBJ2-1; 8 bases fit TRBD1. This CDR3 region has 15 residues. The ends lost 6 bases at V and 5 bases at J; junction bases unmatched: 9. As DNA, the CDR3 is TGTGCCAGCAGCCTCAGGGGGCTCGTTGACAATGAGCAGTTCTTC. Protein product: CASSLRGLVDNEQFF.

In regard to this clonotype: A far larger clone lies a single base away; this is likely a read error. CDR3 DNA: TGTGCCAGCAGCCGTTCCTACGAGCAGTACTTC. Translated, it gives CASSRSYEQYF. This rearrangement joins TRBV9 to TRBJ2-7; D gene uncertain. Trimming removed 4 bases from V and 1 base from J, with 3 bases in between. Germline CDR1 is SGDLS and CDR2 is YYNGEE. The CDR3 totals 11 residues.

This clonotype was seen a handful of times. A read error may explain this, as a much larger clone is one base away. V usage is TRBV5-1 and J usage is TRBJ2-1; possibly TRBD1 for D (7 bases). The germline V gene has CDR1 SGHRS and CDR2 YFSETQ. This CDR3 comprises 15 residues. The CDR3 region has the DNA TGCGCCAGCAGGGAGGGGGCGGCATCCTACAATGAGCAGCTCTTC. This gives the protein CASREGAASYNEQLF.

This clonotype was seen ten or more times. The gene calls are TRBV5-6 and TRBJ2-7, with D uncertain. The CDR3 is made up of 14 amino acids. Trimming took off 4 bases at V and 1 base at J, with 12 bases between the two ends. Germline CDR1 SGHDT, CDR2 YYEEEE. The CDR3 region is CASSPLGDSYEQYF. The CDR3 coding sequence is TGTGCCAGCAGCCCCCTCGGTGATTCCTACGAGCAGTACTTC.

With regard to this clonotype: This may arise from a read error, as a much more abundant clone is one base away. The chain combines TRBV5-1 with TRBJ2-6; TRBD1 aligns across 7 bases. With V trimmed by 6 bases and J by 2 bases, 8 bases remained unmatched. The CDR3 is 16 amino acids. Germline V lookup: CDR1 SGHRS, CDR2 YFSETQ. The CDR3 reads CASNQGVKPGANVLTF. As DNA, the CDR3 is TGCGCCAGCAATCAGGGGGTGAAGCCTGGGGCCAACGTCCTGACTTTC. The full variable domain, completed using reference TRBV5-1 and TRBJ2-6, is KAGVTQTPRYLIKTRGQQVTLSCSPISGHRSVSWYQQTPGQGLQFLFEYFSETQRNKGNFPGRFSGRQFSNSRSEMNVSTLELGDSALYLCASNQGVKPGANVLTFGAGSRLTVL.

Details on this clonotype: A much more abundant neighbour one base away suggests this may be a read error. The rearrangement joins TRBV7-2 to TRBJ1-4; 7 bases align to TRBD1. Germline V lookup: CDR1 SGHTA, CDR2 FQGNSA. J lost 5 bases, V lost 3 bases, and 6 bases had no gene match. The CDR3 totals 15 residues. The CDR3 nucleotides read TGTGCCAGCAGCTTGGGAGGGGGCCGAAATGAAAAACTGTTTTTT. Translation gives CASSLGGGRNEKLFF. The full variable domain, with the rest looked up from reference TRBV7-2 and TRBJ1-4, is GAGVSQSPSNKVTEKGKDVELRCDPISGHTALYWYRQSLGQGLEFLIYFQGNSAPDKSGLPSDRFSAERTGGSVSTLTIQRTQQEDSAVYLCASSLGGGRNEKLFFGSGTQLSVL.

This clonotype turned up a few times. The chain links TRBV24-1 to TRBJ2-1, with D possibly TRBD1 on 6 matching bases. The germline V and J ends were trimmed by 5 bases and 3 bases, with 13 bases remaining between them. This CDR3 region has 15 residues. The V gene's germline CDR1 is KGHDR and CDR2 SFDVKD. CDR3 DNA: TGTGCCACCAGTGTGCAGGGGCCCCACTACAATGAGCAGTTCTTC. It translates to CATSVQGPHYNEQFF.

The table lists this clonotype with many counts. The CDR3 spells CASSPHQTQYF. CDR3 nucleotide sequence: TGTGCCAGCAGTCCCCACCAGACCCAGTACTTC. The chain uses TRBV6-2 or TRBV6-3 and TRBJ2-5; the D is unclear. Germline-derived CDR1 and CDR2 are MNHEY and SVGEGT. There are 11 residues in the CDR3. The ends were cut back, 5 bases at V and 6 bases at J, with 7 bases in the middle.

Turning to this clonotype: With only one base between it and a far larger clone, this is likely a read error. The chain uses TRBV7-6 and TRBJ2-1; TRBD1 might be the D (7 bases). Germline CDR1 reads SGHVS; CDR2 reads FNYEAQ. This CDR3 contains 17 residues. The DNA of the CDR3 is TGTGCCAGCAGCCCAACCGAGGGGGCAGGGGGGTACAATGAGCAGTCCTTC. The encoded protein is CASSPTEGAGGYNEQSF.

Points on this clonotype: One end of the junction is discordant with germline, which a read error may explain. The rearrangement links TRBV5-5 to TRBJ2-1; a weak D match, TRBD1 (5 bases). Germline CDR1 and CDR2: SGHKS and YYEKEE (reference sequence). The CDR3 covers 15 residues. CDR3 region: CASSRDSLSYNKQLF. CDR3 coding DNA: TGTGCCAGCAGTCGTGACAGCCTCTCCTACAATAAGCAGCTCTTC. Full variable domain (outside the CDR3, taken from reference TRBV5-5 and TRBJ2-1): DAGVTQSPTHLIKTRGQQVTLRCSPISGHKSVSWYQQVLGQGPQFIFQYYEKEERGRGNFPDRFSARQFPNYSSELNVNALLLGDSALYLCASSRDSLSYNKQLFGPGTRLTVL.

Points on this clonotype: A much bigger clone sits one base away, suggesting this may be a read error. The rearrangement joins TRBV30 to TRBJ1-1; D not certain. The CDR3 loop spans 12 amino acids. Germline V gene lookup returns CDR1 GTSNPN and CDR2 SVGIG (reference sequence). Trimming took off 2 bases at V and 4 bases at J, with 8 bases between the two ends. The CDR3 protein is CAWSTASTEAFF. The CDR3 DNA is TGTGCCTGGAGTACTGCGAGCACTGAAGCTTTCTTT.

The CDR3 loop is CASSQARREAFF. In nucleotides, the CDR3 is TGTGCCAGCAGCCAAGCTCGCAGAGAAGCTTTCTTT. The V gene is TRBV7-8, the J gene TRBJ1-1, with no clear D. Trimming left V 5 bases short and J 8 bases short, with 12 bases between. Germline CDR1 is SGHVS and CDR2 is FQNEAQ. The CDR3 extends over 12 amino acids.

At least ten counts were recorded for this clonotype. The chain joins TRBV7-3 to TRBJ2-6; no clear D. There are 15 residues in the CDR3. Trimming pared 2 bases from V and 0 bases from J, leaving 5 bases between. Germline loops: CDR1 SGHTA, CDR2 FQGTGA. The CDR3: CASSLGVSGANVLTF. In DNA form, the CDR3 reads TGTGCCAGCAGCTTAGGGGTCTCTGGGGCCAACGTCCTGACTTTC.

In this sample, this clonotype turned up many times. This chain uses TRBV20-1 with TRBJ2-7; TRBD1 aligns across 8 bases. Germline V gene lookup returns CDR1 DFQATT and CDR2 SNEGSKA (reference sequence). The CDR3 runs 11 residues. V trimming: 6 bases; J trimming: 6 bases; junction bases outside the gene matches: 4. CDR3 sequence reads: CSAGQGTEQYF. The CDR3 DNA is TGCAGTGCAGGACAGGGAACCGAGCAGTACTTC.

This clonotype has at least ten counts. V is TRBV12-3 or TRBV12-4 and J is TRBJ2-3; 10 positions match TRBD2. The CDR3 covers 18 residues. The junction had 13 bases not matched to a gene; V was cut back by 6 bases and J by 1 base. The CDR3 nucleotides are TGTGCCAGCAGAGATCTAGCGGGAGTTGAGACTGGCACAGATACGCAGTATTTT. Translated: CASRDLAGVETGTDTQYF.